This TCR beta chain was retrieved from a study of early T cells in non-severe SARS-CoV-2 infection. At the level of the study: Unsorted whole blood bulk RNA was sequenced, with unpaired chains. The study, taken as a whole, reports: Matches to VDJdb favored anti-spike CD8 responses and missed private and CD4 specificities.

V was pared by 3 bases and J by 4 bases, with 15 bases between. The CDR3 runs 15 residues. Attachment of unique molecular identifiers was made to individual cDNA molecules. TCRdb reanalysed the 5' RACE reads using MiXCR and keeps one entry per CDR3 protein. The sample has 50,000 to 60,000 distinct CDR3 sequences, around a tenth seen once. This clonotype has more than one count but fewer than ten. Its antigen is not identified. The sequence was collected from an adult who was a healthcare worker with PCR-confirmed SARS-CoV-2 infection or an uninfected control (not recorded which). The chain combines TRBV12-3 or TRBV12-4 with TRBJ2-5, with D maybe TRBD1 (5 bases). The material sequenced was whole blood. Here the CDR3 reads CASSFPSQGIETQYF. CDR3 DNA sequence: TGTGCCAGCAGTTTCCCCTCCCAGGGTATAGAGACCCAGTACTTC.